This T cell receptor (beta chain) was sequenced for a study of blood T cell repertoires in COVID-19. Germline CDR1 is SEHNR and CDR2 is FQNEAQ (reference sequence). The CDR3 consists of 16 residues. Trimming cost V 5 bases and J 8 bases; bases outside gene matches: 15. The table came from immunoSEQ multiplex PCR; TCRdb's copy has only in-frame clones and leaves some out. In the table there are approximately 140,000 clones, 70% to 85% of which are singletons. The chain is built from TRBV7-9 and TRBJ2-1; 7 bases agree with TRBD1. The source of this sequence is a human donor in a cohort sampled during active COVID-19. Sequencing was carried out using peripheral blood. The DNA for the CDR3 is TGTGCCAGCAGCCCGCGACAGGGAAAAAGGGTTGATGAGCAGTTCTTC. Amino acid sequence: CASSPRQGKRVDEQFF.